A single sample is the source of the 27 T cell receptor beta chains below, sequenced in a study of blood T cell repertoires in COVID-19. Sequencing used immunoSEQ multiplex PCR; TCRdb keeps in-frame clones, though not all of them. The sample holds 150,000 to 200,000 clones, under 95% seen once. The specimen sequenced was peripheral blood. Receptors originate from a man aged 18-30 years with acute or convalescent COVID-19.

V and J are TRBV6-5 and TRBJ1-4, with D uncertain. V lost 6 bases and J lost 0, with 11 bases in between. In germline, CDR1 is MNHEY, CDR2 SVGAGI. The CDR3 is 15 residues long. The CDR3 reads CASSPGLATNEKLFF. The CDR3 region has the DNA TGTGCCAGCAGCCCAGGACTTGCAACTAATGAAAAACTGTTTTTT.

J is TRBJ2-3 and V is TRBV10-2, with 8 bases fitting TRBD2. The CDR3 runs to 13 residues. Germline loops: CDR1 WSHSY, CDR2 SAAADI. Trimming removed 6 bases from V and 1 base from J; junction bases left unmatched: 0. CDR3 loop: CASRLAGTDTQYF. The DNA of the CDR3 is TGCGCCAGCAGACTAGCGGGCACAGATACGCAGTATTTT.

This chain joins TRBV2 and TRBJ1-3, with D unresolved. The length of the CDR3 is 14 residues. CDR1 is SNHLY, CDR2 FYNNEI, per germline. V shed 5 bases and J shed 0 bases, with 8 bases lying between them. CDR3 sequence reads: CASSRGFSGNTIYF. The CDR3 region has the DNA TGTGCCAGCAGTCGGGGTTTCTCTGGAAACACCATATATTTT. Combining the CDR3 with reference TRBV2 and TRBJ1-3 gives the whole variable domain EPEVTQTPSHQVTQMGQEVILRCVPISNHLYFYWYRQILGQKVEFLVSFYNNEISEKSEIFDDQFSVERPDGSNFTLKIRSTKLEDSAMYFCASSRGFSGNTIYFGEGSWLTVV.

The J gene is TRBJ2-4, the V gene TRBV30; TRBD2 is a possible D gene (6 bases). The CDR3 loop spans 15 amino acids. Germline CDR1 is GTSNPN and CDR2 is SVGIG (reference sequence). The germline V and J ends were trimmed by 2 bases and 9 bases, with 20 bases remaining between them. CDR3 residues: CAWSPGVAAISIQYF. The CDR3 nucleotides read TGTGCCTGGAGTCCCGGGGTAGCGGCCATCAGCATTCAGTACTTC. The full variable domain, in which reference TRBV30 and TRBJ2-4 provide the parts outside the CDR3, is SQTIHQWPATLVQPVGSPLSLECTVEGTSNPNLYWYRQAAGRGLQLLFYSVGIGQISSEVPQNLSASRPQDRQFILSSKKLLLSDSGFYLCAWSPGVAAISIQYFGAGTRLSVL.

This chain connects TRBV27 to TRBJ1-6, with D possibly matching TRBD1 (5 bases). Germline CDR1 and CDR2: MNHEY and SMNVEV (reference sequence). V gave up 5 bases and J gave up 9 bases, with 20 bases separating them. CDR3 length equals 16 residues. CDR3 in amino acids: CASSPRGTAPGSPLHF. The CDR3 DNA is TGTGCCAGCAGTCCCCGGGGGACGGCCCCGGGTTCACCCCTCCACTTT.

This clone was observed a handful of times. The gene calls are TRBV4-1 and TRBJ2-7; possible D gene TRBD2, 5 bases. The CDR3 extends over 15 amino acids. The V and J ends lost 5 bases and 3 bases respectively, with 17 bases between them. CDR1 and CDR2 from the germline V gene are MGHRA and YSYEKL. CDR3 in amino acids: CASSTRTFGVYEQYF. The CDR3 DNA is TGCGCCAGCAGCACCCGGACTTTCGGGGTCTACGAGCAGTACTTC.

The J gene is TRBJ1-1, the V gene TRBV27; D is perhaps TRBD1 (6 bases). Germline V gene data show CDR1 as MNHEY and CDR2 as SMNVEV (reference sequence). This CDR3 has 19 amino acids. Deletions cut 0 bases from V and 3 bases from J, with 23 bases between. CDR3 DNA sequence: TGTGCCAGCAGTTTATCCCGGGGTTACAGCGACAGGTCGGACACTGAAGCTTTCTTT. This sequence encodes CASSLSRGYSDRSDTEAFF.

This sequence joins TRBV25-1 and TRBJ1-5, with a tentative D call TRBD1 (6 bases). The CDR3 totals 13 residues. The germline CDR1 and CDR2 sequences are MGHDK and SYGVNS. Trimming removed 6 bases from V and 4 bases from J, with 10 bases in between. CDR3 loop: CASSEGGNQPQHF. The CDR3 DNA follows: TGTGCCAGCAGCGAGGGGGGGAATCAGCCCCAGCATTTT.

The chain combines TRBV4-1 with TRBJ2-4; D is perhaps TRBD2 (6 bases). This CDR3 has 18 amino acids. The V and J ends lost 2 bases and 0 bases respectively, with 17 bases between them. Germline values: CDR1 MGHRA, CDR2 YSYEKL. The CDR3 is CASSQPEKGTLAKNIQYF. CDR3 in DNA: TGCGCCAGCAGCCAACCCGAGAAGGGGACTCTAGCCAAAAACATTCAGTACTTC.

This sequence joins TRBV7-9 and TRBJ1-5; D possibly corresponds to TRBD1 (6 bases). Trimming pared 7 bases from V and 6 bases from J, leaving 19 bases between. CDR3 size: 15 residues. Per germline, CDR1 SEHNR and CDR2 FQNEAQ (reference sequence). CDR3 sequence reads: CASTMTGAGVQPQHF. CDR3 nucleotide sequence: TGTGCCAGCACCATGACAGGAGCAGGCGTTCAGCCCCAGCATTTT. The whole variable domain, filled in from reference TRBV7-9 and TRBJ1-5, reads DTGVSQNPRHKITKRGQNVTFRCDPISEHNRLYWYRQTLGQGPEFLTYFQNEAQLEKSRLLSDRFSAERPKGSFSTLEIQRTEQGDSAMYLCASTMTGAGVQPQHFGDGTRLSIL.

The V and J genes are TRBV6-5 and TRBJ1-2, with a weak D call TRBD1 (5 bases). The CDR3 totals 13 residues. Germline V gives CDR1 MNHEY, CDR2 SVGAGI. The ends were cut back, 11 bases at V and 3 bases at J, with 16 bases in the middle. CDR3 protein: CASQGEGYYGYTF. CDR3 bases: TGTGCCTCCCAAGGGGAGGGGTACTATGGCTACACCTTC.

V gene TRBV30 combines with J gene TRBJ2-5, with TRBD2 matching over 12 bases. Germline CDR1 is GTSNPN and CDR2 is SVGIG (reference sequence). This CDR3 comprises 15 residues. CDR3 sequence: CAGRRRLAGGGTQYF. The CDR3, as DNA: TGTGCTGGACGGCGTAGGCTAGCGGGGGGGGGAACCCAGTACTTC. The complete variable domain, with remaining parts taken from reference TRBV30 and TRBJ2-5, reads SQTIHQWPATLVQPVGSPLSLECTVEGTSNPNLYWYRQAAGRGLQLLFYSVGIGQISSEVPQNLSASRPQDRQFILSSKKLLLSDSGFYLCAGRRRLAGGGTQYFGPGTRLLVL.

This sequence joins TRBV15 and TRBJ1-1, with D perhaps matching TRBD1 (5 bases). This CDR3 has 14 amino acids. Looked up from germline, CDR1 is LNHNV and CDR2 is YYDKDF (reference sequence). V was trimmed by 1 base and J by 3 bases, leaving 9 bases between them. CDR3 residues: CATSRGRGDTEAFF. The DNA for the CDR3 is TGTGCCACCAGCAGAGGAAGGGGTGACACTGAAGCTTTCTTT.

In this sample, this clone turned up a few times. V is TRBV5-1 and J is TRBJ2-7, with a possible D match to TRBD1 (6 bases). Trimming left V 2 bases short and J 0 bases short, with 12 bases between. Germline lookup yields CDR1 SGHRS and CDR2 YFSETQ. The CDR3 runs 15 residues. The DNA for the CDR3 is TGCGCCAGCAGCTTAGTTACAGGGCTCTCCTACGAGCAGTACTTC. It is translated as CASSLVTGLSYEQYF. Full variable domain (missing parts from reference TRBV5-1 and TRBJ2-7): KAGVTQTPRYLIKTRGQQVTLSCSPISGHRSVSWYQQTPGQGLQFLFEYFSETQRNKGNFPGRFSGRQFSNSRSEMNVSTLELGDSALYLCASSLVTGLSYEQYFGPGTRLTVT.

The chain is built from TRBV19 and TRBJ1-1, with unresolved D. V lost 5 bases to trimming and J lost 1 base, with 5 bases between them. The CDR3 extends over 12 amino acids. Germline CDR1 reads LNHDA; CDR2 reads SQIVND (reference sequence). The CDR3 loop reads CASSYRNTEAFF. In DNA, the CDR3 is TGTGCCAGTAGTTACAGGAACACTGAAGCTTTCTTT.

This clone was detected once. V gene TRBV12-2 combines with J gene TRBJ1-1. TRBV12-2 is an annotated pseudogene. The CDR3 extends over 16 amino acids. The CDR3, as DNA: TGTGCAAGTCGCTTAGCGAGAGGAATCATGAACACTGAAGCTTTCTTT. This encodes CASRLARGIMNTEAFF.

A single count supports this clone. This sequence joins TRBV3-1 (or the pseudogene TRBV3-2) and TRBJ2-7, with D uncertain. V lost 8 bases and J 0 bases, leaving 5 bases between the germline ends. Germline assignment: CDR1 LGHDT and CDR2 YNNKEL (reference sequence). The CDR3 loop spans 11 amino acids. CDR3 sequence: CASGSSYEQYF. Here the CDR3 DNA reads TGTGCCAGCGGCAGCTCCTACGAGCAGTACTTC.

This clone has a handful of counts. The rearrangement uses TRBV5-1 and TRBJ1-4, with a tentative D call TRBD1 (6 bases). Trimming took 4 bases from V and 4 from J, leaving 11 bases between them. The CDR3 runs 14 residues. In germline, CDR1 is SGHRS, CDR2 YFSETQ. The CDR3: CASSPGQINEKLFF. CDR3 nucleotides: TGCGCCAGCAGCCCCGGACAGATTAATGAAAAACTGTTTTTT.

CDR3 nucleotides: TGTGCCAGCAGTGGGAGAGGGGGCCAGGGTGGGCAGCCCCAGCATTTT. Its translation: CASSGRGGQGGQPQHF. V and J are TRBV6-1 and TRBJ1-5; 7 bases agree with TRBD1. Germline V gene data show CDR1 as MNHNS and CDR2 as SASEGT. The CDR3 extends over 16 amino acids. Trimming cost V 4 bases and J 7 bases; bases outside gene matches: 13.

This chain links TRBV4-2 with TRBJ1-4; no clear D gene. Germline V gene data show CDR1 as LGHNA and CDR2 as YNFKEQ. Trimming took 0 bases from V and 8 from J, leaving 13 bases between them. The CDR3 is made up of 15 amino acids. This CDR3 reads CASSQESRGSEKLFF. The DNA for the CDR3 is TGTGCCAGCAGCCAAGAGAGCCGGGGAAGCGAAAAACTGTTTTTT.

The CDR3 bases are TGTGCCAGCAGCTGGGACCGGGGGATGAACACCTTC. It translates to CASSWDRGMNTF. This chain uses TRBV11-2 with TRBJ1-2, with TRBD1 as a possible D gene (5 bases). This CDR3 is 12 amino acids long. CDR1 SGHAT and CDR2 FQNNGV come from the germline V gene. Trimming removed 4 bases at V and 12 bases at J, with 15 bases between. Looking up the rest from reference TRBV11-2 and TRBJ1-2 gives the full variable domain: EAGVAQSPRYKIIEKRQSVAFWCNPISGHATLYWYQQILGQGPKLLIQFQNNGVVDDSQLPKDRFSAERLKGVDSTLKIQPAKLEDSAVYLCASSWDRGMNTFGSGTRLTVV.

The CDR3 sequence: CSVHRDRATDTQYF. The CDR3, as DNA: TGCAGCGTTCACCGGGACAGGGCAACAGATACGCAGTATTTT. This chain uses TRBV29-1 with TRBJ2-3; TRBD1 aligns across 9 bases. This CDR3 is 14 amino acids long. Germline assignment: CDR1 SQVTM and CDR2 ANQGSEA. V was pared by 5 bases and J by 3 bases, with 6 bases of the junction left unmatched.

The V gene is TRBV7-2, the J gene TRBJ1-3; D is undetermined. The V gene's germline CDR1 is SGHTA and CDR2 FQGNSA. This CDR3 contains 13 residues. Trimming shortened V by 5 bases and J by 3 bases, and 8 bases separated the two germline ends. CDR3 sequence: CASSPYSGNTIYF. The CDR3 DNA is TGTGCCAGCAGCCCCTATAGTGGAAACACCATATATTTT.

V usage is TRBV4-2 and J usage is TRBJ1-1; D is perhaps TRBD1 (6 bases). The length of the CDR3 is 15 residues. Germline values: CDR1 LGHNA, CDR2 YNFKEQ. Trimming took 2 bases from V and 8 from J, leaving 18 bases between them. The CDR3 loop reads CASSQNTIGGQEAFF. In nucleotides, the CDR3 is TGTGCCAGCAGCCAAAACACCATAGGGGGACAAGAAGCTTTCTTT.

This chain links TRBV14 with TRBJ1-1; 7 positions agree with TRBD1. Trimming at V came to 4 bases and at J to 1 base, leaving 6 bases not matched to a gene. Looked up from germline, CDR1 is SGHDN and CDR2 is FVKESK. The CDR3 has 15 residues. DNA of the CDR3: TGTGCCAGCAGCCTCAACAGGGGAACGAACACTGAAGCTTTCTTT. Translating it yields CASSLNRGTNTEAFF. The full variable domain, its missing parts supplied by reference TRBV14 and TRBJ1-1, is EAGVTQFPSHSVIEKGQTVTLRCDPISGHDNLYWYRRVMGKEIKFLLHFVKESKQDESGMPNNRFLAERTGGTYSTLKVQPAELEDSGVYFCASSLNRGTNTEAFFGQGTRLTVV.

The rearrangement joins TRBV9 to TRBJ2-7; D might be TRBD1 (6 bases). The CDR3 covers 14 residues. Germline V gene sequence: CDR1 SGDLS, CDR2 YYNGEE. V lost 0 bases and J lost 2, with 9 bases in between. The CDR3 reads CASSVGGGAYEQYF. In nucleotides, the CDR3 is TGTGCCAGCAGCGTAGGAGGGGGAGCCTACGAGCAGTACTTC.

The chain couples TRBV4-2 to TRBJ2-1; 11 bases agree with TRBD2. The CDR3 consists of 17 residues. J was trimmed by 1 base and V by 4 bases; bases with no gene match: 6. Germline V lookup: CDR1 LGHNA, CDR2 YNFKEQ. DNA for the CDR3: TGTGCCAGCAGCCCTGGGCTAGCGGGGGGTTCCTACAATGAGCAGTTCTTC. It encodes CASSPGLAGGSYNEQFF.